This entry lists 31 T cell receptor beta chains sequenced from one sample in a study of regulatory T cells in long-lasting Graves disease. TCR beta libraries were built with iRepertoire HTBI primers and Arm-PCR of CDR3 regions. TCRdb independently ran MiXCR on the multiplex PCR reads; one entry per CDR3 protein. This table holds approximately 380,000 distinct CDR3 sequences, 20% to 25% found once. The time point was: persistent/refractory GD, antithyroid drugs over 5 years with positive TRAb. From RNA extracted from PBMCs, the TCR library was made. This sample comprised peripheral blood mononuclear cells (PBMCs), obtained when the disease was refractory, from a patient treated with antithyroid drugs. These receptors originate from a female donor with Graves disease.

The table lists this clonotype with many counts. The chain combines TRBV7-2 with TRBJ2-7, with D possibly TRBD2 on 6 matching bases. Germline V gene lookup returns CDR1 SGHTA and CDR2 FQGNSA. The V end lost 3 bases, the J end lost 0 bases, and 12 bases lay between the germline ends. CDR3 length: 15 residues. CDR3 coding DNA: TGTGCCAGCAGCTTCGGCGGGATGAGCTCCTACGAGCAGTACTTC. This encodes CASSFGGMSSYEQYF.

This clonotype showed up just a few times. The rearrangement links TRBV4-1 to TRBJ2-2; the D gene could be TRBD1 or TRBD2 (5 bases each). Germline CDR1 MGHRA, CDR2 YSYEKL. The ends were cut back, 0 bases at V and 0 bases at J, with 17 bases in the middle. The CDR3 runs to 19 residues. The CDR3 reads CASSQDRVGRFANTGELFF. For the CDR3, the DNA is TGCGCCAGCAGCCAAGATCGTGTGGGACGGTTCGCGAACACCGGGGAGCTGTTTTTT.

This clonotype was detected a few times. One junction end disagrees with the germline gene, perhaps due to a read error. This sequence joins TRBV6-5 and TRBJ1-2, with a tentative D call TRBD1 (5 bases). From germline, CDR1 is MNHEY and CDR2 SVGAGI. This CDR3 has 16 residues. The CDR3 spells CANSYSRFGANYGYTF. In nucleotides, the CDR3 is TGTGCCAACAGTTACTCGAGATTTGGGGCAAACTATGGCTACACCTTC.

This clonotype was counted many times. This chain connects TRBV11-2 to TRBJ2-7, with a possible D match to TRBD2 (5 bases). Looked up from germline, CDR1 is SGHAT and CDR2 is FQNNGV. Trimming cost V 5 bases and J 7 bases, with 12 bases left between them. This CDR3 contains 12 residues. CDR3 loop: CASSPGSDEQYF. For the CDR3, the DNA is TGTGCCAGCAGCCCGGGAAGCGATGAGCAGTACTTC.

V is TRBV20-1 and J is TRBJ1-2; 8 bases match TRBD1. V trimming: 3 bases; J trimming: 4 bases; junction bases outside the gene matches: 7. Germline assignment: CDR1 DFQATT and CDR2 SNEGSKA (reference sequence). The CDR3 is 14 amino acids. CDR3 sequence reads: CSASRLTGVYGYTF. The CDR3 region has the DNA TGCAGTGCTAGCCGCCTGACAGGGGTCTATGGCTACACCTTC.

This clonotype appeared many times. The gene calls are TRBV3-1 and TRBJ1-5; D is possibly TRBD1 (6 bases). The germline V gene encodes CDR1 LGHDT and CDR2 YNNKEL (reference sequence). The germline V and J ends were trimmed by 0 bases and 9 bases, with 9 bases remaining between them. The CDR3 contains 13 residues. The CDR3 loop reads CASSQDRGWPQHF. CDR3 sequence (DNA): TGTGCCAGCAGCCAAGATAGGGGGTGGCCCCAGCATTTT.

This clonotype was found many times. DNA of the CDR3: TGTGCCACCGCAAAAACCGAAACCGGGGAGCTGTTTTTT. Amino acids: CATAKTETGELFF. This sequence joins TRBV12-3 or TRBV12-4 and TRBJ2-2; D not resolved. The CDR3 runs 13 residues. Deletions cut 10 bases from V and 5 bases from J, with 14 bases between.

In this sample, this clonotype turned up many times. The chain has TRBV5-8 and TRBJ1-2, with 9 bases that match TRBD1. Germline CDR1 reads SGHTS; CDR2 reads YDEGEE. V lost 0 bases to trimming and J lost 2 bases; unmatched junction nucleotides: 2. This CDR3 has 15 amino acids. Here the CDR3 reads CASSLEGQGNYGYTF. DNA of the CDR3: TGTGCCAGCAGCTTGGAAGGACAGGGGAACTATGGCTACACCTTC. The variable domain in full, with the rest retrieved from reference TRBV5-8 and TRBJ1-2, is EAGVTQSPTHLIKTRGQQATLRCSPISGHTSVYWYQQALGLGLQFLLWYDEGEERNRGNFPPRFSGRQFPNYSSELNVNALELEDSALYLCASSLEGQGNYGYTFGSGTRLTVV.

The chain employs TRBV10-1 and TRBJ2-7; TRBD1 aligns across 8 bases. From germline, CDR1 is WNHNN and CDR2 SYGVQD (reference sequence). The CDR3 is 15 amino acids. After removal of 6 bases from V and 0 bases from J, the junction contained 7 bases not matched to a gene. As DNA, the CDR3 is TGCGCCAGCAGCGAGCAACAGGGGGTCTCCTACGAGCAGTACTTC. This encodes CASSEQQGVSYEQYF.

The J gene is TRBJ2-7, the V gene TRBV7-2; D gene ambiguous. V was shortened by 1 base and J by 0 bases, with 7 bases between the two germline ends. Germline values: CDR1 SGHTA, CDR2 FQGNSA. The length of the CDR3 is 14 residues. The CDR3 reads CASSLGYSSYEQYF. CDR3 nucleotides: TGTGCCAGCAGCTTAGGGTATAGCTCCTACGAGCAGTACTTC.

V usage is TRBV28 and J usage is TRBJ1-1; D remains ambiguous. The CDR3 runs 14 residues. V was cut by 2 bases and J by 0 bases, with 7 bases left in between. Germline loops: CDR1 MDHEN, CDR2 SYDVKM. DNA for the CDR3: TGTGCCAGCAGTTTAAAAGGTATGAACACTGAAGCTTTCTTT. Its translation is CASSLKGMNTEAFF.

There are many counts of this clonotype. The V call is TRBV7-2, the J call TRBJ2-7; 8 bases fit TRBD1. V dropped 1 base and J dropped 6; count of bases not matched to a gene: 8. The CDR3 runs to 15 residues. Germline CDR1 and CDR2: SGHTA and FQGNSA. CDR3: CASSLGRQGAAEQYF. DNA for the CDR3: TGTGCCAGCAGCTTAGGGCGCCAGGGGGCAGCCGAGCAGTACTTC. Based on the CDR3 plus reference TRBV7-2 and TRBJ2-7, the full variable domain is GAGVSQSPSNKVTEKGKDVELRCDPISGHTALYWYRQSLGQGLEFLIYFQGNSAPDKSGLPSDRFSAERTGGSVSTLTIQRTQQEDSAVYLCASSLGRQGAAEQYFGPGTRLTVT.

J is TRBJ2-5 and V is TRBV29-1; a possible D gene is TRBD2 (5 bases). CDR3 length: 14 residues. The V end was cut by 5 bases, the J end by 1 base, with 14 bases between. CDR1 and CDR2 (germline): SQVTM, ANQGSEA. The CDR3 loop is CSVNLRRIQETQYF. The CDR3 DNA follows: TGCAGCGTTAATCTTCGGAGGATCCAAGAGACCCAGTACTTC. Full variable domain (rest looked up from reference TRBV29-1 and TRBJ2-5): SAVISQKPSRDICQRGTSLTIQCQVDSQVTMMFWYRQQPGQSLTLIATANQGSEATYESGFVIDKFPISRPNLTFSTLTVSNMSPEDSSIYLCSVNLRRIQETQYFGPGTRLLVL.

This chain joins TRBV15 and TRBJ1-5; 9 bases are a match to TRBD1. The ends lost 0 bases at V and 9 bases at J; junction bases unmatched: 12. CDR1 and CDR2 (germline): LNHNV, YYDKDF (reference sequence). This CDR3 comprises 17 residues. This CDR3 reads CATSRDRPGQGPLPQHF. CDR3 DNA sequence: TGTGCCACCAGCAGAGATCGCCCCGGACAGGGGCCTTTGCCCCAGCATTTT.

Details on this clonotype: This clone may be a read error of a much larger clone one base away. The genes are TRBV6-1 and TRBJ1-2; D possibly corresponds to TRBD1 (6 bases). Germline CDR1 MNHNS, CDR2 SASEGT. This CDR3 is built from 14 residues. Deletions cut 10 bases from V and 9 bases from J, with 24 bases between. CDR3 sequence reads: CATDTGTSRYCYTF. The CDR3 bases are TGTGCCACCGACACCGGGACATCTCGATATTGCTACACCTTC.

As concerns this clonotype: This may be a read error, as it is one base from a much larger clone. The chain couples TRBV7-9 to TRBJ1-1; D remains ambiguous. Germline V gene data show CDR1 as SEHNR and CDR2 as FQNEAQ (reference sequence). V lost 5 bases to trimming and J lost 9 bases, with 10 bases between them. This CDR3 comprises 11 residues. The CDR3 sequence: CASSPTEKAFF. CDR3 nucleotide sequence: TGTGCCAGCAGCCCCACAGAGAAAGCTTTCTTT.

This clonotype was seen a handful of times. The chain is built from TRBV7-2 and TRBJ2-2; 12 bases map to TRBD2. The CDR3 runs 15 residues. Germline CDR1 and CDR2: SGHTA and FQGNSA. J was trimmed by 6 bases and V by 7 bases; bases with no gene match: 6. CDR3 coding DNA: TGTGCCAGCACCAAAGGACTAGCGGGACCCGGGGAGCTGTTTTTT. Translation: CASTKGLAGPGELFF.

This clonotype was observed many times. The chain employs TRBV7-2 and TRBJ2-2, with 9 positions matching TRBD1. There are 16 residues in the CDR3. CDR1 SGHTA and CDR2 FQGNSA come from the germline V gene. The J segment lost 6 bases and the V segment lost 6 bases, leaving 11 bases of the junction unmatched. This chain's CDR3 is CASSYSGTGKAGELFF. CDR3 coding DNA: TGTGCCAGCAGTTACTCCGGGACAGGGAAGGCCGGGGAGCTGTTTTTT.

This clonotype was counted many times. The chain is built from TRBV12-3 or TRBV12-4 and TRBJ1-6; TRBD1 matches 9 bases. V shed 9 bases and J 6 bases; nucleotides not matched to a gene: 3. This CDR3 has 13 residues. As DNA, the CDR3 is TGTGCCAGTCCGACAGGGGGTAATTCACCCCTCCACTTT. As protein: CASPTGGNSPLHF.

The chain recombines TRBV6-2 or TRBV6-3 with TRBJ2-2; 9 bases align to TRBD1. Unmatched junction bases numbered 5, after V lost 4 bases and J lost 5 bases. This CDR3 has 15 residues. CDR1 MNHEY and CDR2 SVGEGT come from the germline V gene. CDR3 coding DNA: TGTGCCAGCAGTTGGGGACAGGGACCGACCGGGGAGCTGTTTTTT. Encoded protein: CASSWGQGPTGELFF.

A few counts support this clonotype. For the CDR3, the DNA is TGTGCCACCAGCAGAGGGACAGGGTACTACGAGCAGTACTTC. Protein product: CATSRGTGYYEQYF. The chain has TRBV15 and TRBJ2-7; 8 bases are shared with TRBD1. Germline CDR1 reads LNHNV; CDR2 reads YYDKDF (reference sequence). V lost 1 base and J lost 3; bases outside the gene matches: 2. CDR3 size: 14 residues. The whole variable domain, filled in from reference TRBV15 and TRBJ2-7, reads DAMVIQNPRYQVTQFGKPVTLSCSQTLNHNVMYWYQQKSSQAPKLLFHYYDKDFNNEADTPDNFQSRRPNTSFCFLDIRSPGLGDTAMYLCATSRGTGYYEQYFGPGTRLTVT.

The CDR3: CASSETGAVVTQYF. CDR3 DNA: TGTGCCAGCAGCGAAACAGGGGCCGTTGTGACCCAGTACTTC. The chain carries TRBV6-1 and TRBJ2-5, with 7 nucleotides matching TRBD1. V shed 6 bases, J shed 7 bases, and the junction held 11 bases outside the gene matches. Germline V gene lookup returns CDR1 MNHNS and CDR2 SASEGT. This CDR3 region has 14 residues.

Ten or more counts support this clonotype. The chain is built from TRBV20-1 and TRBJ2-5; unclear D gene. The CDR3 contains 15 residues. Germline V lookup: CDR1 DFQATT, CDR2 SNEGSKA (reference sequence). V lost 0 bases and J lost 3, with 14 bases in between. CDR3 sequence: CSARDVGSAEETQYF. The CDR3, as DNA: TGCAGTGCTAGAGATGTGGGTTCCGCGGAAGAGACCCAGTACTTC.

This clonotype was seen ten or more times. The chain uses TRBV28 and TRBJ2-4, with 10 bases aligning to TRBD1. The germline V gene encodes CDR1 MDHEN and CDR2 SYDVKM. V was clipped by 10 bases and J by 0 bases; unmatched bases: 12. The CDR3 contains 17 residues. The CDR3 spells CATGSSGTGEAKNIQYF. CDR3 in DNA: TGTGCCACCGGATCTTCCGGGACAGGGGAAGCCAAAAACATTCAGTACTTC.

V is TRBV7-9 and J is TRBJ2-7, with TRBD1 identical over 10 bases. With 3 bases clipped from V and 3 bases from J, the junction kept 5 bases outside the gene matches. There are 15 residues in the CDR3. Germline CDR1 reads SEHNR; CDR2 reads FQNEAQ (reference sequence). In nucleotides, the CDR3 is TGTGCCAGCAGCTTCGCCGGGACAGGGGACTACGAGCAGTACTTC. Translation gives CASSFAGTGDYEQYF.

This clonotype was observed many times. V is TRBV28 and J is TRBJ2-7; 14 positions agree with TRBD2. V trimming: 5 bases; J trimming: 4 bases; junction bases outside the gene matches: 13. This CDR3 has 18 residues. CDR1 and CDR2 from the germline V gene are MDHEN and SYDVKM. In nucleotides, the CDR3 is TGTGCCAGCAGTGGGGGACTAGCGGGAGCATCTGGAGGTTACGAGCAGTACTTC. Translating gives CASSGGLAGASGGYEQYF. The whole variable domain, remainder taken from reference TRBV28 and TRBJ2-7, is DVKVTQSSRYLVKRTGEKVFLECVQDMDHENMFWYRQDPGLGLRLIYFSYDVKMKEKGDIPEGYSVSREKKERFSLILESASTNQTSMYLCASSGGLAGASGGYEQYFGPGTRLTVT.

This clonotype was recorded many times. The chain carries TRBV9 and TRBJ2-7; TRBD1 agrees at 8 bases. Germline trimming cut 1 base from V and 6 bases from J; bases unmatched to any gene: 6. Germline loops: CDR1 SGDLS, CDR2 YYNGEE. The CDR3 contains 14 residues. The CDR3 bases are TGTGCCAGCAGCGTATTGGACAGGGTGAGCGAGCAGTACTTC. Amino acid sequence: CASSVLDRVSEQYF.

This clonotype was observed a single time. The chain has TRBV6-2 or TRBV6-3 and TRBJ1-2; D might be TRBD1 (5 bases). This CDR3 is 12 amino acids long. Trimming took off 11 bases at V and 6 bases at J, with 16 bases between the two ends. The germline V gene encodes CDR1 MNHEY and CDR2 SVGEGT. The CDR3 spells CAVMGEDNGYTF. The CDR3 region has the DNA TGTGCCGTGATGGGGGAAGACAATGGCTACACCTTC.

In its sample, this clonotype was seen many times. This sequence joins TRBV27 and TRBJ2-5; the match to TRBD1 covers 9 bases. V lost 4 bases and J lost 5; bases outside the gene matches: 5. Germline V gene sequence: CDR1 MNHEY, CDR2 SMNVEV (reference sequence). CDR3 length: 14 amino acids. CDR3 DNA sequence: TGTGCCAGCAGTTACAGGGGGCAGGGGGAGACCCAGTACTTC. It codes for CASSYRGQGETQYF.

This clonotype was observed at least ten times. The chain has TRBV7-2 and TRBJ2-5, with 9 bases matching TRBD1. CDR1 is SGHTA, CDR2 FQGNSA, per germline. Trimming removed 0 bases from V and 5 bases from J; junction bases left unmatched: 10. The length of the CDR3 is 17 residues. The CDR3 reads CASSLALPGTGHETQYF. CDR3 nucleotides: TGTGCCAGCAGCTTAGCTTTACCCGGGACAGGGCACGAGACCCAGTACTTC.

This clonotype was found many times. The chain is built from TRBV6-5 and TRBJ2-7; D call uncertain. The V end lost 4 bases, the J end lost 0 bases, and 7 bases lay between the germline ends. Per germline, CDR1 MNHEY and CDR2 SVGAGI. The CDR3 runs to 13 residues. In DNA, the CDR3 is TGTGCCAGCAGTTGGCGGAGCTCCTACGAGCAGTACTTC. As protein: CASSWRSSYEQYF.